One and the same sample provided the 11 T cell receptor beta chains below, sequenced in a study of early T cells in non-severe SARS-CoV-2 infection. TCRdb re-called the 5' RACE reads with MiXCR, one entry per CDR3 protein. This table has some 80,000 distinct CDR3 sequences, roughly 15% appearing once. Material: whole blood. These receptors all stem from an adult who was a healthcare worker with PCR-confirmed SARS-CoV-2 infection or an uninfected control (not recorded which).

The chain carries TRBV27 and TRBJ1-1, with 8 bases identical to TRBD1. V lost 4 bases to trimming and J lost 5 bases; unmatched junction nucleotides: 9. The CDR3 contains 15 residues. Germline-derived CDR1 and CDR2 are MNHEY and SMNVEV (reference sequence). The CDR3 protein is CASSSQRTGRTEAFF. For the CDR3, the DNA is TGTGCCAGCAGTTCGCAAAGGACAGGGAGGACTGAAGCTTTCTTT.

This clonotype was observed a few times. The chain employs TRBV11-2 and TRBJ2-1; no reliable D call. Trimming took off 3 bases at V and 4 bases at J, with 7 bases between the two ends. Germline CDR1 is SGHAT and CDR2 is FQNNGV. The CDR3 has 13 amino acids. CDR3 sequence reads: CASSFGGYNEQFF. DNA of the CDR3: TGTGCCAGCAGCTTTGGCGGATACAATGAGCAGTTCTTC. The full variable domain, rest sourced from reference TRBV11-2 and TRBJ2-1, is EAGVAQSPRYKIIEKRQSVAFWCNPISGHATLYWYQQILGQGPKLLIQFQNNGVVDDSQLPKDRFSAERLKGVDSTLKIQPAKLEDSAVYLCASSFGGYNEQFFGPGTRLTVL.

This clonotype was counted a few times. The gene calls are TRBV12-3 or TRBV12-4 and TRBJ1-2, with D unclear. CDR3 length: 13 residues. V gave up 3 bases and J gave up 8 bases, with 13 bases separating them. The chain's CDR3 is CASSLKATSGYTF. CDR3 sequence (DNA): TGTGCCAGCAGTTTGAAGGCAACTTCCGGCTACACCTTC.

This clonotype was detected a few times. The chain has TRBV12-3 or TRBV12-4 and TRBJ2-2, with TRBD2 identical over 12 bases. This CDR3 comprises 15 residues. The junction had 2 bases not matched to a gene; V was cut back by 3 bases and J by 6 bases. The CDR3 reads CASSFTSGGPGELFF. CDR3 coding DNA: TGTGCCAGCAGTTTTACTAGCGGGGGGCCCGGGGAGCTGTTTTTT.

On this clonotype itself: Just one base apart from a much larger clone, this may be a read error. The J gene is TRBJ2-7, the V gene TRBV6-1, with TRBD1 matching 7 bases. The CDR3 extends over 15 amino acids. Trimming at V came to 5 bases and at J to 6 bases, leaving 13 bases not matched to a gene. CDR1 MNHNS and CDR2 SASEGT come from the germline V gene. The CDR3 DNA reads TGTGCCAGCAGTCCTCAAATCCCGGGACAGAGCGAGCAGTACTTC. Translation gives CASSPQIPGQSEQYF.

The gene calls are TRBV6-5 and TRBJ1-6; TRBD1 is a possible D gene (5 bases). Germline lookup yields CDR1 MNHEY and CDR2 SVGAGI. CDR3 length equals 14 residues. Trimming removed 6 bases at V and 9 bases at J, with 15 bases between. The chain's CDR3 is CASSTGTVFSPLHF. The CDR3 coding sequence is TGTGCCAGCAGCACCGGGACGGTTTTTTCACCCCTCCACTTT.

The chain has TRBV28 and TRBJ1-2; D not resolved. Germline V gene data show CDR1 as MDHEN and CDR2 as SYDVKM. The CDR3 consists of 13 residues. The V end was cut by 3 bases, the J end by 2 bases, with 7 bases between. The CDR3 coding sequence is TGTGCCAGCAGTTTCGGGTCGAACTATGGCTACACCTTC. Protein: CASSFGSNYGYTF.

This clonotype was recorded many times. This chain uses TRBV7-3 with TRBJ2-3; D is unclear. Germline CDR1 SGHTA, CDR2 FQGTGA. CDR3 length: 13 amino acids. V was clipped by 0 bases and J by 4 bases, with 5 bases between them. CDR3 region: CASSLTPPDTQYF. The CDR3 DNA reads TGTGCCAGCAGCTTAACCCCCCCAGATACGCAGTATTTT.

The chain uses TRBV4-1 and TRBJ2-2, with a tentative D call TRBD1 (6 bases). This CDR3 contains 17 residues. Per germline, CDR1 MGHRA and CDR2 YSYEKL. Deletions cut 0 bases from V and 6 bases from J, with 17 bases between. The CDR3 bases are TGCGCCAGCAGCCAAGAAGACTGGGACAACCTACCCGGGGAGCTGTTTTTT. Protein product: CASSQEDWDNLPGELFF.

This clonotype was seen a few times. This chain links TRBV20-1 with TRBJ2-7; 7 nucleotides agree with TRBD1. With 0 bases clipped from V and 5 bases from J, the junction kept 7 bases outside the gene matches. This CDR3 has 14 amino acids. Germline loops: CDR1 DFQATT, CDR2 SNEGSKA (reference sequence). In DNA form, the CDR3 reads TGCAGTGCTAGAGATCCTGACAGGGACGACGAGCAGTACTTC. This gives the protein CSARDPDRDDEQYF.

This clonotype was detected a few times. The chain is built from TRBV12-3 or TRBV12-4 and TRBJ2-5; 9 positions match TRBD2. The CDR3 loop spans 14 amino acids. Unmatched junction bases numbered 5, after V lost 3 bases and J lost 6 bases. The CDR3 is CASSFGGGAKTQYF. In nucleotides, the CDR3 is TGTGCCAGCAGTTTCGGCGGGGGGGCTAAGACCCAGTACTTC.